These 15 T cell receptor beta chains were sequenced from one sample in a study of CD8 T cells in Susac syndrome. Reverse transcription used roughly 0.45 to 1 ug RNA and random hexamers. TCRdb itself ran the immunoSEQ multiplex PCR reads through MiXCR, one entry per CDR3 protein. The sample lists 150,000 or so distinct CDR3 sequences, 92% occurring once. The specimen sequenced was CD4+ T cells from PBMCs. The receptors shown here come from a human donor in good health.

V is TRBV24-1 and J is TRBJ2-5; TRBD2 agrees at 8 bases. Germline CDR1 is KGHDR and CDR2 is SFDVKD. This CDR3 is 15 amino acids long. Losses at the gene ends were 4 bases for V and 2 bases for J; bases not matched to a gene: 5. CDR3 protein: CATSEPGLGQETQYF. Written as DNA, the CDR3 is TGTGCCACCAGTGAGCCGGGACTAGGACAAGAGACCCAGTACTTC.

For the CDR3, the DNA is TGTGCCAGCACCCCCACTCCGTGGGAGGGCCGCTACGAGCAGTACTTC. Its translation is CASTPTPWEGRYEQYF. The chain is built from TRBV6-2 or TRBV6-3 and TRBJ2-7; 7 nucleotides align to TRBD2. Per the germline V gene, CDR1 is MNHEY and CDR2 is SVGEGT. The CDR3 has 16 residues. The trim removed 7 bases at V and 3 bases at J, leaving 15 bases unmatched.

The rearrangement joins TRBV4-3 to TRBJ2-5; 9 nucleotides line up with TRBD2. The CDR3 has 17 amino acids. CDR1 LGHNA and CDR2 YSLEER come from the germline V gene. V dropped 0 bases and J dropped 5; count of bases not matched to a gene: 10. The chain's CDR3 is CASSQDLGAGGRETQYF. CDR3 nucleotides: TGCGCCAGCAGCCAAGATCTCGGGGCGGGGGGGCGTGAGACCCAGTACTTC.

This chain links TRBV27 with TRBJ2-5, with a possible D match to TRBD2 (6 bases). V gave up 5 bases and J gave up 4 bases, with 17 bases separating them. Germline CDR1 MNHEY, CDR2 SMNVEV (reference sequence). The CDR3 runs to 15 residues. CDR3 protein: CASSPPFGAGETQYF. The CDR3 region has the DNA TGTGCCAGCAGTCCGCCTTTTGGAGCGGGAGAGACCCAGTACTTC.

The count of this clonotype is one. The chain links TRBV15 to TRBJ2-2; 7 bases agree with TRBD2. V trimming: 0 bases; J trimming: 7 bases; junction bases outside the gene matches: 11. The V gene's germline CDR1 is LNHNV and CDR2 YYDKDF (reference sequence). The CDR3 consists of 17 residues. The CDR3 DNA is TGTGCCACCAGCAGAGAGGCGCTACGCGGGGGAATCGGGGAGCTGTTTTTT. This codes for CATSREALRGGIGELFF.

The J gene is TRBJ2-5, the V gene TRBV5-1; TRBD2 agrees at 7 bases. The V and J ends lost 2 bases and 3 bases, in that order; junction bases with no gene match: 4. CDR3 length: 14 residues. CDR1 is SGHRS, CDR2 YFSETQ, per germline. CDR3 sequence reads: CASSFGGTEETQYF. The DNA of the CDR3 is TGCGCCAGCAGCTTCGGGGGGACCGAAGAGACCCAGTACTTC.

The chain joins TRBV21-1 to TRBJ1-1. TRBV21-1 is recorded as a pseudogene. The CDR3 totals 14 residues. CDR3 sequence reads: CASSKRQRNTEAFF. As DNA, the CDR3 is TGTGCCAGCAGCAAACGGCAGAGGAACACTGAAGCTTTCTTT.

The V gene is TRBV7-6, the J gene TRBJ1-1, with TRBD1 identical over 9 bases. V lost 6 bases to trimming and J lost 4 bases; unmatched junction nucleotides: 6. The germline CDR1 and CDR2 sequences are SGHVS and FNYEAQ. The CDR3 is 14 residues long. The CDR3 here is CASRSDRGSTEAFF. In DNA form, the CDR3 reads TGTGCCAGCAGATCGGACAGGGGAAGCACTGAAGCTTTCTTT.

This chain connects TRBV28 to TRBJ2-7; D is perhaps TRBD2 (6 bases). V lost 5 bases and J 13 bases, leaving 15 bases between the germline ends. CDR3 size: 11 residues. Germline-derived CDR1 and CDR2 are MDHEN and SYDVKM. The CDR3 here is CASSAGPASYF. The CDR3 coding sequence is TGTGCCAGCAGTGCGGGGCCCGCCTCTTACTTC.

The chain recombines TRBV20-1 with TRBJ2-3, with 8 bases identical to TRBD2. J gave up 0 bases and V 3 bases, and 8 bases lay outside the gene matches. The CDR3 sequence is 16 residues long. Germline V gene data show CDR1 as DFQATT and CDR2 as SNEGSKA (reference sequence). The CDR3 loop is CSASVAGGPSTDTQYF. The CDR3 nucleotides are TGCAGTGCTAGCGTCGCGGGAGGACCTAGCACAGATACGCAGTATTTT.

The V gene is TRBV20-1, the J gene TRBJ2-7; tentative D call: TRBD2 (6 bases). Trimming removed 6 bases from V and 3 bases from J, with 15 bases in between. CDR1 is DFQATT and CDR2 is SNEGSKA in the germline V gene (reference sequence). This CDR3 is built from 13 residues. CDR3 DNA: TGCAGTGCCAAGTCGACGGACTACTACGAGCAGTACTTC. Amino acid sequence: CSAKSTDYYEQYF.

The chain is built from TRBV29-1 and TRBJ1-1; 7 bases match TRBD1. The V segment lost 8 bases and the J segment 4 bases; nucleotides outside the gene matches: 7. In germline, CDR1 is SQVTM, CDR2 ANQGSEA. The length of the CDR3 is 12 residues. CDR3 nucleotides: TGCAGCTATCTACGACAGGGCACTGAAGCTTTCTTT. It translates to CSYLRQGTEAFF.

The chain couples TRBV4-3 to TRBJ2-5, with D possibly being TRBD1 or TRBD2 (5 bases each). This CDR3 region has 14 residues. Per germline, CDR1 LGHNA and CDR2 YSLEER. V dropped 4 bases and J dropped 0 bases, with 9 bases sitting between them. The CDR3 nucleotides read TGCGCCAGCAGCCCGGGACGGAACCAAGAGACCCAGTACTTC. Translated, it gives CASSPGRNQETQYF.

The J gene is TRBJ1-1, the V gene TRBV19; TRBD1 is a possible D gene (5 bases). The CDR3 consists of 14 residues. Germline CDR1 and CDR2: LNHDA and SQIVND (reference sequence). Trimming left V 2 bases short and J 5 bases short, with 12 bases between. This CDR3 is CASSITGVGTEAFF. CDR3 sequence (DNA): TGTGCCAGTAGTATAACGGGGGTGGGTACTGAAGCTTTCTTT.

The rearrangement links TRBV20-1 to TRBJ2-1; the match to TRBD2 covers 13 bases. There are 16 residues in the CDR3. Germline trimming cut 6 bases from V and 0 bases from J; bases unmatched to any gene: 5. Per the germline V gene, CDR1 is DFQATT and CDR2 is SNEGSKA (reference sequence). The DNA of the CDR3 is TGCAGTGCCAAACTAGCGGGGGGGCTCTCCTACAATGAGCAGTTCTTC. Translated: CSAKLAGGLSYNEQFF.